The subject of this entry is one TCR beta chain. What it binds is unknown. TCRdb re-called the reads with MiXCR, one entry per CDR3 protein. The table has approximately 730,000 distinct CDR3 sequences, 25% to 35% seen once. The record originates from a study of T cell repertoires in cytomegalovirus infection. Study overall: Well-studied HLA-B-restricted CMV epitopes were used in the study alongside recently identified HLA-C-restricted ones. The public TCR beta signatures pointed to both CMV infection and matching HLA type.

General study findings and limits: The ex vivo response was dominated by HLA-C-restricted CMV-specific TCR beta clonotypes. Summed public TCR beta family frequency identified CMV carriers bearing the relevant HLA.

The receptor was derived from a human donor in good health (CMV status not recorded). Some clones in this sample may be carry-over from other donors' samples. The starting material was cultured CD8+ T cells from PBMCs, obtained from culture after CMV antigen stimulation.

CDR3 loop: CSARNPSSPLHF. The CDR3 DNA is TGCAGTGCTAGAAACCCAAGTTCACCCCTCCACTTT. J is TRBJ1-6 and V is TRBV20-1, with unresolved D. Deletions cut 2 bases from V and 9 bases from J, with 8 bases between. The CDR3 contains 12 residues. CDR1 is DFQATT, CDR2 SNEGSKA, per germline (reference sequence).